These 25 T cell receptor beta chains were sequenced from one sample in a study of blood T cell repertoires in COVID-19. The data were produced by immunoSEQ multiplex PCR, yet TCRdb's version contains in-frame clones alone and is incomplete. The table has around 190,000 clones, 82% seen once; the top ten hold around 8%. The sequenced sample was peripheral blood. The receptors stem from a woman aged 55-70 years with COVID-19, enrolled during active disease.

The chain combines TRBV2 with TRBJ2-3; the D gene is possibly TRBD2 (7 bases). CDR1 and CDR2 from the germline V gene are SNHLY and FYNNEI. This CDR3 is 13 amino acids long. Between the trimmed V and J ends, which lost 6 bases and 4 bases, there was a span of 11 bases. CDR3 bases: TGTGCCAGCAGGGGAGGGGGGTCAGATACGCAGTATTTT. This gives the protein CASRGGGSDTQYF.

This chain joins TRBV10-2 and TRBJ2-7; 8 bases line up with TRBD1. The ends lost 4 bases at V and 2 bases at J; junction bases unmatched: 7. This CDR3 has 15 amino acids. Germline CDR1 and CDR2: WSHSY and SAAADI. Here the CDR3 reads CASSVMTGVPYEQYF. As DNA, the CDR3 is TGCGCCAGCAGTGTTATGACAGGGGTACCCTACGAGCAGTACTTC.

The chain recombines TRBV18 with TRBJ2-3; TRBD2 aligns across 8 bases. After removal of 2 bases from V and 3 bases from J, the junction contained 16 bases not matched to a gene. The CDR3 is 19 amino acids. Germline V lookup: CDR1 KGHSH, CDR2 LQKENI. CDR3 bases: TGTGCCAGCTCACCAAAACCGGGGAGCGGGAGAAGCGGGACAGATACGCAGTATTTT. It encodes CASSPKPGSGRSGTDTQYF.

The chain links TRBV19 to TRBJ2-6, with 7 bases that match TRBD1. V lost 5 bases and J lost 2; bases outside the gene matches: 3. CDR1 is LNHDA and CDR2 is SQIVND in the germline V gene (reference sequence). The CDR3 is made up of 15 amino acids. The DNA for the CDR3 is TGTGCCAGTAGTGTCGACAGGGCTGGGGCCAACGTCCTGACTTTC. It yields the protein CASSVDRAGANVLTF.

V and J are TRBV28 and TRBJ1-5; D is unclear. Germline values: CDR1 MDHEN, CDR2 SYDVKM. CDR3 length: 16 residues. Trimming left V 3 bases short and J 2 bases short, with 14 bases between. CDR3 in amino acids: CASSFGNRGGNQPQHF. CDR3 nucleotides: TGTGCCAGCAGTTTTGGAAACCGTGGAGGCAATCAGCCCCAGCATTTT.

This clone was detected once. The CDR3 reads CASSLVQGQGSNQPQHF. CDR3 DNA: TGTGCCAGCAGCTTAGTACAGGGACAGGGAAGCAATCAGCCCCAGCATTTT. This chain joins TRBV7-8 and TRBJ1-5; 9 positions agree with TRBD1. Per germline, CDR1 SGHVS and CDR2 FQNEAQ. The CDR3 covers 17 residues. The junction had 5 bases not matched to a gene; V was cut back by 1 base and J by 1 base.

The chain recombines TRBV19 with TRBJ2-1; 11 nucleotides align to TRBD2. The CDR3 loop spans 15 amino acids. Trimming took 7 bases from V and 6 from J; bases not matched to a gene: 8. CDR1 is LNHDA, CDR2 SQIVND, per germline (reference sequence). The CDR3, as DNA: TGTGCCAGTACCGCACTAGCGGGAGTAGGCAATGAGCAGTTCTTC. Its protein product is CASTALAGVGNEQFF.

The chain couples TRBV28 to TRBJ2-5; perhaps TRBD1 as D (6 bases). This CDR3 region has 17 residues. The V and J ends lost 5 bases and 4 bases respectively, with 23 bases between them. Germline CDR1 is MDHEN and CDR2 is SYDVKM. The CDR3 DNA is TGTGCCAGCAGTCCCCCTGGACAGCCTATGGGGTCAGAGACCCAGTACTTC. Translation gives CASSPPGQPMGSETQYF.

The gene calls are TRBV2 and TRBJ2-1, with D tentatively TRBD2 (5 bases). Trimming left V 3 bases short and J 10 bases short, with 22 bases between. The CDR3 is made up of 16 amino acids. CDR1 is SNHLY and CDR2 is FYNNEI in the germline V gene. The CDR3 nucleotides are TGTGCCAGCAGTGAGCCGACCCAAGCCGGGGTTTGGGAGCAGTTCTTC. Protein: CASSEPTQAGVWEQFF.

The J gene is TRBJ1-5, the V gene TRBV28; perhaps TRBD1 as D (6 bases). V was cut by 5 bases and J by 0 bases, with 17 bases left in between. Per germline, CDR1 MDHEN and CDR2 SYDVKM. The CDR3 covers 17 residues. In DNA, the CDR3 is TGTGCCAGCAGTCCCCCGACAGGTACGGCTAGCAATCAGCCCCAGCATTTT. Its protein is CASSPPTGTASNQPQHF.

This rearrangement joins TRBV15 to TRBJ1-5; TRBD1 matches at 8 bases. Unmatched junction bases numbered 13, after V lost 6 bases and J lost 3 bases. Germline CDR1 LNHNV, CDR2 YYDKDF (reference sequence). The CDR3 loop spans 17 amino acids. CDR3 sequence (DNA): TGTGCCACCAGTCAGGGGGCAGCCACTATCTTCAATCAGCCCCAGCATTTT. It translates to CATSQGAATIFNQPQHF.

In this sample, this clone turned up a few times. This chain joins TRBV19 and TRBJ1-5; the D gene is possibly TRBD1 (6 bases). V lost 1 base and J lost 5, with 12 bases in between. This CDR3 comprises 15 residues. From germline, CDR1 is LNHDA and CDR2 SQIVND (reference sequence). CDR3 residues: CASSIAPTGYQPQHF. Here the CDR3 DNA reads TGTGCCAGTAGTATAGCCCCGACAGGTTATCAGCCCCAGCATTTT.

V and J are TRBV30 and TRBJ1-1; a weak D match, TRBD1 (5 bases). CDR1 and CDR2 (germline): GTSNPN, SVGIG (reference sequence). V was pared by 0 bases and J by 7 bases, with 12 bases between. The CDR3 spans 13 residues. CDR3 amino acids: CAWSVRGGIEAFF. CDR3 in DNA: TGTGCCTGGAGTGTACGGGGGGGAATTGAAGCTTTCTTT.

This chain links TRBV3-1 (or the pseudogene TRBV3-2) with TRBJ2-7; 9 nucleotides agree with TRBD2. Looked up from germline, CDR1 is LGHDT and CDR2 is YNNKEL (reference sequence). The CDR3 is 19 residues long. After removal of 0 bases from V and 0 bases from J, the junction contained 12 bases not matched to a gene. The CDR3 bases are TGTGCCAGCAGCCAAGAAGGAACTAGCGGGCGCCAAAGCTCCTACGAGCAGTACTTC. Amino acids: CASSQEGTSGRQSSYEQYF.

This chain links TRBV5-8 with TRBJ2-2, with 8 bases fitting TRBD2. J was trimmed by 2 bases and V by 3 bases; bases with no gene match: 3. Germline lookup yields CDR1 SGHTS and CDR2 YDEGEE. There are 15 residues in the CDR3. CDR3 amino acids: CASSWGLDNTGELFF. The DNA of the CDR3 is TGTGCCAGCAGCTGGGGACTAGATAACACCGGGGAGCTGTTTTTT. Based on the CDR3 plus reference TRBV5-8 and TRBJ2-2, the full variable domain is EAGVTQSPTHLIKTRGQQATLRCSPISGHTSVYWYQQALGLGLQFLLWYDEGEERNRGNFPPRFSGRQFPNYSSELNVNALELEDSALYLCASSWGLDNTGELFFGEGSRLTVL.

The J gene is TRBJ1-2, the V gene TRBV28; 9 bases align to TRBD1. Germline-derived CDR1 and CDR2 are MDHEN and SYDVKM. With V trimmed by 1 base and J by 4 bases, 4 bases remained unmatched. CDR3 length: 15 amino acids. CDR3 in DNA: TGTGCCAGCAGTTTATTCCTGGACAGGGGCTATGGCTACACCTTC. Amino acids: CASSLFLDRGYGYTF.

The CDR3 sequence is CASSWDLQGAGDTQYF. DNA for the CDR3: TGCGCCAGCAGCTGGGACCTACAGGGGGCGGGGGATACGCAGTATTTT. The rearrangement links TRBV5-1 to TRBJ2-3; 9 bases match TRBD1. Germline values: CDR1 SGHRS, CDR2 YFSETQ. The V gene end was trimmed by 3 bases and the J gene end by 6 bases; junction bases not matched to a gene: 11. The CDR3 spans 16 residues.

The chain employs TRBV19 and TRBJ2-1; 12 bases fit TRBD2. CDR3 size: 14 residues. V was pared by 6 bases and J by 9 bases, with 6 bases of the junction left unmatched. Germline values: CDR1 LNHDA, CDR2 SQIVND (reference sequence). The CDR3 DNA sequence: TGTGCCAGTAGACTTCTAGCGGGGGGGCCTGAGCAGTTCTTC. It encodes CASRLLAGGPEQFF.

The rearrangement links TRBV5-6 to TRBJ2-7; 8 bases line up with TRBD1. This CDR3 spans 14 amino acids. The trim removed 5 bases at V and 3 bases at J, leaving 7 bases unmatched. Germline V gene lookup returns CDR1 SGHDT and CDR2 YYEEEE. The CDR3, as DNA: TGTGCCAGCAGTTACGGGACAGGAGGCTACGAGCAGTACTTC. Its translation is CASSYGTGGYEQYF.

V gene TRBV27 combines with J gene TRBJ1-2; possible D gene TRBD1, 5 bases. The V end lost 7 bases, the J end lost 0 bases, and 12 bases lay between the germline ends. Germline CDR1 and CDR2: MNHEY and SMNVEV (reference sequence). There are 14 residues in the CDR3. The CDR3 nucleotides are TGTGCCAGCAAGGAGACAGCTACTAACTATGGCTACACCTTC. This encodes CASKETATNYGYTF.

The table lists this clone with a count of one. The chain uses TRBV6-1 and TRBJ2-3, with 7 bases lining up with TRBD1. Germline assignment: CDR1 MNHNS and CDR2 SASEGT. V lost 1 base to trimming and J lost 4 bases; unmatched junction nucleotides: 2. The CDR3 is 14 amino acids. Here the CDR3 DNA reads TGTGCCAGCAGTGAAGGTCAGGGGGCAGATACGCAGTATTTT. This gives the protein CASSEGQGADTQYF.

V is TRBV13 and J is TRBJ2-1, with 10 bases that match TRBD2. The CDR3 extends over 19 amino acids. Germline assignment: CDR1 PRHDT and CDR2 FYEKMQ (reference sequence). V lost 0 bases and J lost 4; bases outside the gene matches: 12. DNA for the CDR3: TGTGCCAGCAGCTTAGGGTTTCGGGCTAGCGGGGGACTATACAATGAGCAGTTCTTC. Translation: CASSLGFRASGGLYNEQFF.

In its sample, this clone was seen once. The rearrangement links TRBV6-4 to TRBJ2-3, with TRBD2 as a possible D gene (7 bases). Germline assignment: CDR1 MRHNA and CDR2 SNTAGT. Between the trimmed V and J ends, which lost 4 bases and 6 bases, there was a span of 14 bases. The CDR3 is 14 amino acids. CDR3: CASSAMGGLDTQYF. The CDR3 coding sequence is TGTGCCAGCAGTGCCATGGGGGGGCTGGATACGCAGTATTTT.

The chain combines TRBV7-9 with TRBJ2-7; perhaps TRBD1 as D (6 bases). The CDR3 is made up of 15 amino acids. V lost 0 bases and J 0 bases, leaving 9 bases between the germline ends. The germline gives CDR1 SEHNR, CDR2 FQNEAQ (reference sequence). CDR3 sequence (DNA): TGTGCCAGCAGCTTAGCGCAGGGGACCTCCTACGAGCAGTACTTC. Encoded protein: CASSLAQGTSYEQYF.

The DNA of the CDR3 is TGTGCCAGTAGTATAGATCGCGGGAGGGGTTCCTACAATGAGCAGTTCTTC. Protein: CASSIDRGRGSYNEQFF. The V call is TRBV19, the J call TRBJ2-1, with TRBD2 matching over 9 bases. V shed 0 bases, J shed 1 base, and the junction held 4 bases outside the gene matches. The CDR3 length is 17 residues. The germline gives CDR1 LNHDA, CDR2 SQIVND (reference sequence).